This TCR beta chain comes out of a study of T cells in Graves' hyperthyroidism and ophthalmopathy. Germline V gives CDR1 MNHNS, CDR2 SASEGT. Trimming stripped 5 bases from V and 6 bases from J, with 10 bases between. This CDR3 region has 12 residues. Enrolled ophthalmopathy patients presented with a Clinical Activity Score of at least 3, a NOSPECS grade of at least 4, and disease duration under 3 months. TCR beta CDR3 regions were amplified from RNA transcripts. When the TCR CDR3 underwent first-round RT-PCR, the HTBI primer set was used. In TCRdb, the multiplex PCR reads were re-called with MiXCR into one record per CDR3 protein. The data show approximately 600,000 distinct CDR3 sequences, roughly 15% seen once.

The chain couples TRBV6-1 to TRBJ1-2; no reliable D call. This sequence originates from a woman in her thirties or forties with Graves' ophthalmopathy. Sequenced input: blood. CDR3 loop: CASSKAADGYTF. The CDR3 nucleotides read TGTGCCAGCAGTAAGGCGGCAGATGGCTACACCTTC.